This TCR beta chain is from a study of CD8 T cells in ankylosing spondylitis. Findings and caveats of the study: Significant enrichment of disease-linked clones was reported in matched ankylosing spondylitis synovial fluid. One TCR beta motif, made up of about 8 highly homologous variants, appeared characteristic of ankylosing spondylitis blood.

This clonotype showed up many times. Antigen specificity is unknown. The V end lost 3 bases, the J end lost 6 bases, and 15 bases lay between the germline ends. The CDR3 has 14 amino acids. TCRdb re-derived calls from the 5' RACE reads in MiXCR, one entry per CDR3 protein. The sample carries some 250,000 distinct CDR3 sequences, 8% to 9.5% recorded once. This TCR came from a male donor with ankylosing spondylitis or in good health (not recorded which). The rearrangement joins TRBV12-3 or TRBV12-4 to TRBJ2-7; D may correspond to TRBD1 or TRBD2 (5 bases each). Specimen: blood, either unsorted or a sorted T cell fraction (not recorded which). The CDR3: CASSLGRAKGEQYF. As DNA, the CDR3 is TGTGCCAGCAGTTTGGGACGGGCCAAGGGCGAGCAGTACTTC.